One sample yielded the 26 T cell receptor beta chains listed below, sequenced in a study of shared clonotypes between healthy human individuals. This table comes from immunoSEQ multiplex PCR, and its TCRdb copy is limited to in-frame clones, with some not included. This table holds about 1 million clones, approximately 80% found once. The material sequenced was memory CD4+ T cells from PBMCs. Subset: CD45RA-negative fraction. These receptors were taken from a man younger than 35 in good health. Some clones in this sample may be carry-over from other donors' samples.

The sample holds a few counts of this clone. The chain is built from TRBV6-6 and TRBJ1-1; D possibly corresponds to TRBD1 (6 bases). Trimming cost V 6 bases and J 10 bases, with 12 bases left between them. Per the germline V gene, CDR1 is MNHNY and CDR2 is SVGAGI (reference sequence). CDR3 length: 11 amino acids. In DNA form, the CDR3 reads TGTGCCAGCAGCGGGGGGGGCCGAGCTTTCTTT. Translating gives CASSGGGRAFF.

The rearrangement joins TRBV4-1 to TRBJ2-3, with D perhaps TRBD1 (5 bases). This CDR3 has 13 residues. V was trimmed by 5 bases and J by 9 bases, leaving 15 bases between them. Germline values: CDR1 MGHRA, CDR2 YSYEKL. CDR3 region: CASSSQAGPTQYF. Here the CDR3 DNA reads TGCGCCAGCAGCTCGCAGGCAGGGCCCACGCAGTATTTT.

The gene calls are TRBV7-3 and TRBJ2-7; D gene unclear. This CDR3 contains 13 residues. Trimming took off 2 bases at V and 7 bases at J, with 12 bases between the two ends. CDR1 is SGHTA, CDR2 FQGTGA, per germline. The CDR3: CASSLGVGWEQYF. DNA for the CDR3: TGTGCCAGCAGCTTAGGGGTCGGGTGGGAGCAGTACTTC.

Concerning this clone itself: An end of the junction differs from the germline gene, which may be a read error. Different DNA sequences within this sample yield the same CDR3. CDR3 loop: CASSQASANYGYTF. The DNA for the CDR3 is TGCGCCAGCAGCCAAGCGTCAGCTAACTATGGTTACACCTTC. The chain links TRBV4-1 to TRBJ1-2; D unclear. CDR1 and CDR2 from the germline V gene are MGHRA and YSYEKL. The CDR3 is 14 amino acids.

Only one count was recorded for this clone. The J gene is TRBJ2-1, the V gene TRBV4-1; 7 positions match TRBD2. CDR1 and CDR2 from the germline V gene are MGHRA and YSYEKL. Losses at the gene ends were 3 bases for V and 9 bases for J; bases not matched to a gene: 23. CDR3 length equals 19 residues. CDR3 sequence (DNA): TGCGCCAGCAGCCACAAGACCATGGGGGGAGGGCCTCACCACGGTGAGCAGTTCTTC. This sequence encodes CASSHKTMGGGPHHGEQFF.

This clone was seen more than once but under ten times. This sequence joins TRBV7-8 and TRBJ2-5; 12 bases match TRBD2. Germline V lookup: CDR1 SGHVS, CDR2 FQNEAQ. J was trimmed by 5 bases and V by 3 bases; bases with no gene match: 13. The CDR3 extends over 18 amino acids. The CDR3 region is CASSLGLAGVRQRETQYF. CDR3 DNA sequence: TGTGCCAGCAGCTTGGGACTAGCGGGTGTTAGACAACGGGAGACCCAGTACTTC. Full variable domain (outside the CDR3, taken from reference TRBV7-8 and TRBJ2-5): GAGVSQSPRYKVAKRGQDVALRCDPISGHVSLFWYQQALGQGPEFLTYFQNEAQLDKSGLPSDRFFAERPEGSVSTLKIQRTQQEDSAVYLCASSLGLAGVRQRETQYFGPGTRLLVL.

Comments on this clone: Other DNA sequences of this sample code for an identical CDR3. This chain connects TRBV7-3 to TRBJ2-7; no clear D. The V gene lost 4 bases and the J gene lost 1 base, with 8 bases spanning the gap. The length of the CDR3 is 13 residues. The germline gives CDR1 SGHTA, CDR2 FQGTGA. The CDR3 loop reads CASSSPGSYEQYF. The DNA of the CDR3 is TGTGCCAGCAGCTCCCCGGGTTCCTACGAGCAGTACTTC.

On this clone: Other DNA sequences in the same sample also yield this CDR3. The chain combines TRBV28 with TRBJ2-7, with 7 bases lining up with TRBD2. The trim removed 1 base at V and 4 bases at J, leaving 7 bases unmatched. The CDR3 extends over 15 amino acids. From germline, CDR1 is MDHEN and CDR2 SYDVKM. CDR3 DNA sequence: TGTGCCAGCAGTTTATCCGGGACGGGGGGTTACGAGCAGTACTTC. This encodes CASSLSGTGGYEQYF.

This chain connects TRBV7-2 to TRBJ1-2, with D hard to call. Per the germline V gene, CDR1 is SGHTA and CDR2 is FQGNSA. The CDR3 consists of 13 residues. The V end lost 1 base, the J end lost 4 bases, and 7 bases lay between the germline ends. CDR3 amino acids: CASSLEHSYGYTF. The CDR3 coding sequence is TGTGCCAGCAGCTTAGAACATTCCTATGGCTACACCTTC.

In this sample, this clone turned up many times. The rearrangement links TRBV28 to TRBJ2-7, with D possibly TRBD2 on 6 matching bases. Between the trimmed V and J ends, which lost 8 bases and 6 bases, there was a span of 14 bases. There are 12 residues in the CDR3. CDR1 MDHEN and CDR2 SYDVKM come from the germline V gene. CDR3 amino acids: CASRDSGSEQYF. The CDR3 coding sequence is TGTGCCAGCCGGGACTCAGGATCCGAGCAGTACTTC.

The CDR3 nucleotides read TGTGCCAGTAGTCCGGAATCGACGGTCCACGAGCAGTACTTC. This encodes CASSPESTVHEQYF. The rearrangement uses TRBV19 and TRBJ2-7; no definite D call. The germline gives CDR1 LNHDA, CDR2 SQIVND (reference sequence). The V end was cut by 5 bases, the J end by 5 bases, with 16 bases between. There are 14 residues in the CDR3.

The V call is TRBV6-1, the J call TRBJ1-6; TRBD1 agrees at 9 bases. Unmatched junction bases numbered 1, after V lost 1 base and J lost 9 bases. There are 14 residues in the CDR3. CDR1 is MNHNS, CDR2 SASEGT, per germline. The CDR3 spells CASSEGTGVSPLHF. The DNA of the CDR3 is TGTGCCAGCAGTGAAGGGACAGGGGTTTCACCCCTCCACTTT.

The chain is built from TRBV11-2 and TRBJ1-2, with D perhaps matching TRBD1 (5 bases). The CDR3 length is 13 residues. V was trimmed by 2 bases and J by 2 bases, leaving 6 bases between them. Germline CDR1 SGHAT, CDR2 FQNNGV. The CDR3 DNA is TGTGCCAGCAGCTTACAGGGCAACTATGGCTACACCTTC. Encoded protein: CASSLQGNYGYTF.

The chain uses TRBV6-5 and TRBJ2-5; no definite D call. CDR3 length equals 16 residues. V gave up 0 bases and J gave up 3 bases, with 14 bases separating them. Germline CDR1 reads MNHEY; CDR2 reads SVGAGI. DNA for the CDR3: TGTGCCAGCAGTTACTCGTTAAGTCAGGAAAAAGAGACCCAGTACTTC. Translating it yields CASSYSLSQEKETQYF.

This chain joins TRBV7-2 and TRBJ2-7, with D maybe TRBD1 (6 bases). CDR3 length equals 13 residues. Trimming cost V 4 bases and J 7 bases, with 14 bases left between them. Germline CDR1 is SGHTA and CDR2 is FQGNSA. CDR3 protein: CASSSRTVREQYF. CDR3 coding DNA: TGTGCCAGCAGCTCCAGGACAGTAAGGGAGCAGTACTTC.

Remarks on this clone: This CDR3 is also generated by other DNA sequences in the sample. The genes are TRBV28 and TRBJ1-5, with 7 bases matching TRBD1. The V gene end was trimmed by 3 bases and the J gene end by 6 bases; junction bases not matched to a gene: 2. Germline CDR1 is MDHEN and CDR2 is SYDVKM. The CDR3 is made up of 13 amino acids. The CDR3 reads CASSFRGGQPQHF. CDR3 coding DNA: TGTGCCAGCAGTTTCAGGGGGGGTCAGCCCCAGCATTTT.

The CDR3 DNA follows: TGTGCCAGCTCACCACCGCTTAGCGGGGGAAATGAGCAGTTCTTC. Encoded protein: CASSPPLSGGNEQFF. V and J are TRBV18 and TRBJ2-1, with TRBD2 identical over 9 bases. The length of the CDR3 is 15 residues. Looked up from germline, CDR1 is KGHSH and CDR2 is LQKENI. Unmatched junction bases numbered 4, after V lost 0 bases and J lost 7 bases.

The chain links TRBV5-6 to TRBJ2-7; D gene unclear. The germline V gene encodes CDR1 SGHDT and CDR2 YYEEEE. CDR3 size: 14 residues. V was clipped by 3 bases and J by 5 bases, with 15 bases between them. The CDR3 DNA reads TGTGCCAGCAGCTACCGGGTGCTGCTTCACGAGCAGTACTTC. The encoded protein is CASSYRVLLHEQYF.

The chain is built from TRBV5-1 and TRBJ2-5; TRBD2 is a possible D gene (7 bases). The germline gives CDR1 SGHRS, CDR2 YFSETQ. Trimming removed 2 bases from V and 5 bases from J, with 22 bases in between. The CDR3 runs to 17 residues. The CDR3 DNA follows: TGCGCCAGCAGCTTCTCCGGGGGGCCTGGTCAAAGGGAGACCCAGTACTTC. It is translated as CASSFSGGPGQRETQYF. Drawing the rest from reference TRBV5-1 and TRBJ2-5, the complete variable domain is KAGVTQTPRYLIKTRGQQVTLSCSPISGHRSVSWYQQTPGQGLQFLFEYFSETQRNKGNFPGRFSGRQFSNSRSEMNVSTLELGDSALYLCASSFSGGPGQRETQYFGPGTRLLVL.

CDR3 loop: CASSQDLGTLEAFF. CDR3 nucleotide sequence: TGTGCCAGCAGCCAAGATTTGGGGACCCTTGAAGCTTTCTTT. This chain uses TRBV14 with TRBJ1-1; tentative D call: TRBD1 (5 bases). Germline CDR1 and CDR2: SGHDN and FVKESK. V shed 0 bases and J shed 7 bases, with 12 bases lying between them. The CDR3 length is 14 residues. Filled out from reference TRBV14 and TRBJ1-1, the complete variable domain reads EAGVTQFPSHSVIEKGQTVTLRCDPISGHDNLYWYRRVMGKEIKFLLHFVKESKQDESGMPNNRFLAERTGGTYSTLKVQPAELEDSGVYFCASSQDLGTLEAFFGQGTRLTVV.

The J gene is TRBJ2-2, the V gene TRBV28, with D perhaps matching TRBD2 (6 bases). CDR1 is MDHEN, CDR2 SYDVKM, per germline. There are 15 residues in the CDR3. The germline V and J ends were trimmed by 6 bases and 7 bases, with 18 bases remaining between them. The DNA of the CDR3 is TGTGCCAGCAGCCCTCCGGGAGTGGGGGGCGGGGAGCTGTTTTTT. Amino acid sequence: CASSPPGVGGGELFF.

The rearrangement joins TRBV10-2 to TRBJ2-5; 8 nucleotides agree with TRBD1. The J call may not be correct, given that the DNA end is closer to TRBJ2-7. CDR3 length equals 14 residues. Germline CDR1 WSHSY, CDR2 SAAADI. CDR3 in DNA: TGCGCCAGCAGTGAGTGGACAGGGACCGACGAGCAGTACTTC. Residues: CASSEWTGTDEQYF.

The chain links TRBV7-6 to TRBJ2-2; D is perhaps TRBD2 (6 bases). The CDR3 extends over 15 amino acids. V lost 5 bases to trimming and J lost 8 bases, with 18 bases between them. The germline V gene has CDR1 SGHVS and CDR2 FNYEAQ. The DNA of the CDR3 is TGTGCCAGCAGCACCCTCAAAGGCGGGAAAGGGGAGCTGTTTTTT. This sequence encodes CASSTLKGGKGELFF.

The V gene is TRBV2, the J gene TRBJ2-7; TRBD2 agrees at 7 bases. CDR1 SNHLY and CDR2 FYNNEI come from the germline V gene. The CDR3 extends over 14 amino acids. Trimming cost V 7 bases and J 3 bases; bases outside gene matches: 9. The DNA of the CDR3 is TGTGCCAGCAACAAGGGGAGGGGATACTACGAGCAGTACTTC. It specifies CASNKGRGYYEQYF.

The chain uses TRBV19 and TRBJ2-7; 9 positions agree with TRBD1. The V and J ends lost 4 bases and 8 bases, in that order; junction bases with no gene match: 6. The CDR3 consists of 13 residues. The germline V gene encodes CDR1 LNHDA and CDR2 SQIVND (reference sequence). The CDR3 DNA reads TGTGCCAGTAGTACCCAACAGGGGGCCAAGCAGTACTTC. It encodes CASSTQQGAKQYF.

This clone was detected a few times. Other DNA sequences in this sample translate to the same CDR3. The CDR3 spells CASSLANNEQFF. CDR3 in DNA: TGTGCCAGCAGCTTAGCCAACAATGAGCAGTTCTTC. This chain links TRBV7-3 with TRBJ2-1; D call uncertain. The CDR3 has 12 amino acids. Trimming removed 2 bases from V and 5 bases from J, with 4 bases in between. Germline-derived CDR1 and CDR2 are SGHTA and FQGTGA.